These T cell receptor beta chains were read from a single sample in a study of patients and donors after allogeneic stem cell transplantation. TCRdb reprocessed the RT-PCR reads via MiXCR and lists one record per CDR3 protein. Of 2,500 or so distinct CDR3 sequences in the sample, roughly 16% were seen once. The material sequenced was blood, either unsorted or a sorted T cell fraction (not recorded which). The receptors originated from a human donor who was either an allogeneic HSCT recipient or a stem cell or donor lymphocyte infusion donor (not recorded which). It is not recorded whose cells these are; they may come from a transplant donor. Both conserved end residues are trimmed from each CDR3.

V	CDR3
TRBV6-6	ASSYGGTQY
TRBV29-1	SVGSYEQY
TRBV28	ASSNPGANVLT
TRBV10-3	AISESRGAYEQY
TRBV7-3	ASSLKRADTQY
TRBV12-3/TRBV12-4	ASSFRMGGDDEQY
TRBV7-2	ASSPRGEQY
TRBV12-3/TRBV12-4	ASSSLGAGRGGYT
TRBV7-8	ASSMGLAGGQGYEQY
TRBV7-6	ASSLGDMGTQY
TRBV7-3	ASSVTSVSTDTQY
TRBV6-1	ASSDRGRANTEAF
TRBV20-1	SARDPQAHEQY
TRBV28	ASSSSKSANTGELF
TRBV19	ASRISSGGEQF
TRBV20-1	SARGGSYNEQF
TRBV7-2	ASSPPGGRHGYT
TRBV7-2	ASSPDSYYGYT
TRBV6-2/TRBV6-3	ASTDRVQQF
TRBV6-5	ASRGDSRKETQY
TRBV2	ASSEVGFAEAF
TRBV12-3/TRBV12-4	ASSQTGASNSPLH
TRBV4-1	ASSSRLEPNEQF